One sample yielded the 31 T cell receptor beta chains listed below, sequenced in a study of T cell repertoires in cytomegalovirus infection. One entry per CDR3 protein, called by TCRdb with MiXCR from the reads. The repertoire has hundreds of thousands of distinct CDR3 sequences, approximately 10% of them found once; the top ten carry about 10%. Sequenced sample: PBMCs. Receptors originate from a human donor in good health (CMV status not recorded). Some clones in this sample may be carry-over from other donors' samples.

This clonotype was observed many times. V usage is TRBV5-1 and J usage is TRBJ2-1; 10 positions match TRBD2. CDR1 and CDR2 from the germline V gene are SGHRS and YFSETQ. V was pared by 3 bases and J by 8 bases, with 8 bases of the junction left unmatched. This CDR3 region has 15 residues. This chain's CDR3 is CASSSSAGGPDEQFF. The CDR3 DNA follows: TGCGCCAGCAGCTCTTCAGCGGGGGGGCCGGATGAGCAGTTCTTC.

At least ten counts were recorded for this clonotype. The V call is TRBV6-1, the J call TRBJ2-3, with D possibly matching TRBD1 (6 bases). The CDR3 loop spans 15 amino acids. V was cut by 6 bases and J by 3 bases, with 16 bases left in between. The germline V gene encodes CDR1 MNHNS and CDR2 SASEGT. The CDR3 DNA sequence: TGTGCCAGCAGCCCAAGACAGGTTTGGACAGATACGCAGTATTTT. It translates to CASSPRQVWTDTQYF.

This clonotype has a handful of counts. The rearrangement links TRBV2 to TRBJ2-1; a possible D gene is TRBD1 (5 bases). Germline assignment: CDR1 SNHLY and CDR2 FYNNEI. The CDR3 length is 14 residues. Trimming shortened V by 6 bases and J by 3 bases, and 12 bases separated the two germline ends. The CDR3 spells CASRGPRDYNEQFF. The CDR3 DNA follows: TGTGCCAGCAGGGGGCCCAGGGACTACAATGAGCAGTTCTTC.

At least ten counts were recorded for this clonotype. The V call is TRBV7-8, the J call TRBJ1-2; D gene unclear. CDR1 and CDR2 from the germline V gene are SGHVS and FQNEAQ. CDR3 length: 13 amino acids. V was shortened by 3 bases and J by 8 bases, with 13 bases between the two germline ends. The CDR3 DNA follows: TGTGCCAGCAGCTTCGGCTCGGGGTTGGGCTACACCTTC. Translated, it gives CASSFGSGLGYTF.

This clonotype was observed a few times. This sequence joins TRBV7-8 and TRBJ2-1, with D hard to call. Looked up from germline, CDR1 is SGHVS and CDR2 is FQNEAQ. This CDR3 contains 14 residues. Deletions cut 1 base from V and 5 bases from J, with 9 bases between. The CDR3 reads CASSLVRWDNEQFF. The CDR3 DNA follows: TGTGCCAGCAGCTTAGTAAGATGGGACAATGAGCAGTTCTTC.

The rearrangement links TRBV11-2 to TRBJ2-3; TRBD2 is a possible D gene (5 bases). The CDR3 loop spans 16 amino acids. CDR1 and CDR2 (germline): SGHAT, FQNNGV. Deletions cut 5 bases from V and 0 bases from J, with 15 bases between. CDR3 coding DNA: TGTGCCAGCAGCCTCGGACGAGTAGCGAGCACAGATACGCAGTATTTT. Translating it yields CASSLGRVASTDTQYF.

This clonotype showed up many times. The rearrangement joins TRBV12-3 or TRBV12-4 to TRBJ2-7; 12 bases are shared with TRBD2. The CDR3 covers 15 residues. V lost 6 bases and J lost 6; bases outside the gene matches: 9. The DNA for the CDR3 is TGTGCCAGCAGGTATCTAGCGGGAGGGCTCGGCGAGCAGTACTTC. It codes for CASRYLAGGLGEQYF.

This clonotype has a count of ten or more. V and J are TRBV15 and TRBJ1-5; no firm D call. V dropped 3 bases and J dropped 7 bases, with 10 bases sitting between them. The CDR3 has 13 residues. The germline V gene has CDR1 LNHNV and CDR2 YYDKDF (reference sequence). The CDR3, as DNA: TGTGCCACCAGCAGTCTGAGCGGACAGCCCCAGCATTTT. Its protein is CATSSLSGQPQHF.

V gene TRBV28 combines with J gene TRBJ2-3, with TRBD2 matching 9 bases. J gave up 6 bases and V 6 bases, and 22 bases lay outside the gene matches. CDR1 is MDHEN, CDR2 SYDVKM, per germline. This CDR3 is built from 19 residues. CDR3 DNA sequence: TGTGCCAGCAGCCCCTATTTGGCGGGAGGGCCTGACAAGCGGGATACGCAGTATTTT. Translation gives CASSPYLAGGPDKRDTQYF.

This clonotype was picked up many times. V usage is TRBV7-6 and J usage is TRBJ2-2, with D possibly being TRBD2 (6 bases). This CDR3 has 15 residues. Germline V gives CDR1 SGHVS, CDR2 FNYEAQ. With 1 base removed from V and 0 bases from J, the gap between germline ends came to 6 bases. CDR3 sequence reads: CASSLGGANTGELFF. Written as DNA, the CDR3 is TGTGCCAGCAGCTTAGGCGGGGCGAACACCGGGGAGCTGTTTTTT.

This clonotype has a count of ten or more. The chain carries TRBV12-3 or TRBV12-4 and TRBJ1-6, with TRBD1 matching over 9 bases. V lost 4 bases to trimming and J lost 7 bases; unmatched junction nucleotides: 2. This CDR3 has 14 amino acids. The CDR3 DNA is TGTGCCAGCAGTTCTACAGGGGGCAATTCACCCCTCCACTTT. Its translation: CASSSTGGNSPLHF.

This clonotype was recorded once. The CDR3 region has the DNA TGTGCCAGCAGAGTTGACGTTGCCTATGGCTACACCTTC. Amino acid sequence: CASRVDVAYGYTF. The chain is built from TRBV12-3 or TRBV12-4 and TRBJ1-2; D unresolved. The CDR3 spans 13 residues. Trimming cost V 6 bases and J 4 bases, with 12 bases left between them.

This clonotype was counted at least ten times. DNA for the CDR3: TGTGCCAGCAGGGAGTGGAGTGCAGGGCTAGCGGGAGATGAGCAGTTCTTC. Protein product: CASREWSAGLAGDEQFF. The V and J genes are TRBV2 and TRBJ2-1; 10 positions agree with TRBD2. The CDR3 extends over 17 amino acids. V was clipped by 6 bases and J by 8 bases; unmatched bases: 16. Germline CDR1 SNHLY, CDR2 FYNNEI.

The rearrangement uses TRBV24-1 and TRBJ1-2, with a possible D match to TRBD1 (5 bases). V was shortened by 5 bases and J by 3 bases, with 12 bases between the two germline ends. The CDR3 loop spans 14 amino acids. Germline V gives CDR1 KGHDR, CDR2 SFDVKD. This chain's CDR3 is CATSAPPGDYGYTF. The CDR3 region has the DNA TGTGCCACCAGTGCCCCGCCGGGGGACTATGGCTACACCTTC.

This clonotype was counted a single time. The chain uses TRBV29-1 and TRBJ2-7; 8 positions match TRBD1. This CDR3 contains 14 residues. Germline V CDR1 and CDR2: SQVTM, ANQGSEA. V trimming: 6 bases; J trimming: 7 bases; junction bases outside the gene matches: 14. CDR3 nucleotide sequence: TGCAGCGTCGCCTCCGGGACAGGACAACTAGAGCAGTACTTC. It specifies CSVASGTGQLEQYF.

The sample holds many counts of this clonotype. V usage is TRBV5-1 and J usage is TRBJ1-2, with a tentative D call TRBD1 (6 bases). Germline loops: CDR1 SGHRS, CDR2 YFSETQ. The V end lost 3 bases, the J end lost 6 bases, and 15 bases lay between the germline ends. This CDR3 is built from 14 residues. The CDR3 coding sequence is TGCGCCAGCAGCTCAGGACAGAATCGAGATGGCTACACCTTC. It codes for CASSSGQNRDGYTF.

This chain uses TRBV7-8 with TRBJ2-7; 10 bases line up with TRBD1. CDR1 SGHVS and CDR2 FQNEAQ come from the germline V gene. The J segment lost 3 bases and the V segment lost 5 bases, leaving 7 bases of the junction unmatched. This CDR3 is built from 15 residues. CDR3 sequence (DNA): TGTGCCAGCAGCCCGAAGACAGGGGGCGTCTACGAGCAGTACTTC. The encoded protein is CASSPKTGGVYEQYF.

This clonotype was found many times. The chain employs TRBV7-2 and TRBJ2-1, with 9 bases aligning to TRBD2. V lost 5 bases to trimming and J lost 4 bases; unmatched junction nucleotides: 12. This CDR3 is 17 amino acids long. CDR1 and CDR2 from the germline V gene are SGHTA and FQGNSA. The CDR3, as DNA: TGTGCCAGCAGCCCCTCAGCGGGGGGCGTTCCATACAATGAGCAGTTCTTC. Translated: CASSPSAGGVPYNEQFF.

Regarding this clonotype: Given the absence of the conserved phenylalanine or tryptophan at the CDR3 end, a read error is likely. No DNA is shown, since the ends of the CDR3 on it are uncertain; the CDR3 is the one TCRdb lists. This chain joins TRBV5-6 and TRBJ2-5; the DNA was not compared with TRBD1, the D call given in the table. The CDR3 numbers 13 amino acids, ends counted. Looked up from germline, CDR1 is SGHDT and CDR2 is YYEEEE. The CDR3 loop reads CASSRLIPGQAAY.

This clonotype was counted ten times or more. The J gene is TRBJ2-7, the V gene TRBV7-2; 8 positions agree with TRBD2. J gave up 7 bases and V 0 bases, and 5 bases lay outside the gene matches. The germline CDR1 and CDR2 sequences are SGHTA and FQGNSA. This CDR3 is 14 amino acids long. The CDR3 sequence: CASSLASGTWEQYF. CDR3 DNA sequence: TGTGCCAGCAGCTTAGCTAGCGGGACATGGGAGCAGTACTTC.

This clonotype was observed many times. The chain uses TRBV9 and TRBJ1-1; 7 bases map to TRBD1. This CDR3 is 16 amino acids long. Germline lookup yields CDR1 SGDLS and CDR2 YYNGEE. J was trimmed by 6 bases and V by 3 bases; bases with no gene match: 14. This CDR3 reads CASSATGTDLPSEAFF. The CDR3 DNA reads as TGTGCCAGCAGCGCTACCGGGACAGACTTACCCTCTGAAGCTTTCTTT.

J is TRBJ1-2 and V is TRBV5-1; D call uncertain. This CDR3 is built from 15 residues. Germline CDR1 reads SGHRS; CDR2 reads YFSETQ. The V and J ends lost 3 bases and 0 bases respectively, with 12 bases between them. The chain's CDR3 is CASSSPDWANYGYTF. For the CDR3, the DNA is TGCGCCAGCAGCTCCCCGGACTGGGCTAACTATGGCTACACCTTC.

This clonotype was detected ten times or more. The chain is built from TRBV7-2 and TRBJ2-3; D is undetermined. From germline, CDR1 is SGHTA and CDR2 FQGNSA. The CDR3 is 16 amino acids. V dropped 5 bases and J dropped 0 bases, with 15 bases sitting between them. Here the CDR3 DNA reads TGTGCCAGCAGCCTGAGAGTAGCCCCTAGCACAGATACGCAGTATTTT. It codes for CASSLRVAPSTDTQYF.

This clonotype was counted many times. The chain recombines TRBV7-2 with TRBJ1-5; no clear D gene. The ends were cut back, 6 bases at V and 5 bases at J, with 14 bases in the middle. This CDR3 comprises 14 residues. Germline V gives CDR1 SGHTA, CDR2 FQGNSA. CDR3 region: CASSEWGRDQPQHF. The CDR3 DNA sequence: TGTGCCAGCAGTGAATGGGGAAGAGATCAGCCCCAGCATTTT.

This clonotype was seen a handful of times. CDR3 in DNA: TGTGCCAGCAGTTGGTCCCTGGGAGGACCTCCTTTCTATGGCTACACCTTC. This encodes CASSWSLGGPPFYGYTF. The V and J genes are TRBV28 and TRBJ1-2, with D uncertain. The CDR3 spans 17 residues. Trimming took off 4 bases at V and 4 bases at J, with 22 bases between the two ends. Germline V gene data show CDR1 as MDHEN and CDR2 as SYDVKM.

The sample holds many counts of this clonotype. The chain is built from TRBV10-3 and TRBJ1-2; D ambiguous. V lost 2 bases to trimming and J lost 8 bases, with 12 bases between them. The CDR3 extends over 13 amino acids. The germline V gene has CDR1 ENHRY and CDR2 SYGVKD. CDR3 DNA: TGTGCCATCAGTGAGGACCGAGATGGCGGCTACACCTTC. Amino acid sequence: CAISEDRDGGYTF.

This clonotype occurred many times. This chain connects TRBV7-2 to TRBJ2-7; 13 bases fit TRBD2. CDR1 SGHTA and CDR2 FQGNSA come from the germline V gene. This CDR3 comprises 17 residues. V gave up 1 base and J gave up 2 bases; unmatched junction bases: 5. The CDR3 DNA is TGTGCCAGCAGCTTAGTCGGGACTAGCGGGATGGCCTACGAGCAGTACTTC. Protein product: CASSLVGTSGMAYEQYF.

This clonotype was seen many times. This chain joins TRBV19 and TRBJ1-1, with D maybe TRBD1 (5 bases). The germline V gene encodes CDR1 LNHDA and CDR2 SQIVND (reference sequence). Trimming took off 4 bases at V and 9 bases at J, with 18 bases between the two ends. The CDR3 length is 14 residues. CDR3: CASSRGPLPPKAFF. Here the CDR3 DNA reads TGTGCCAGTAGTAGGGGACCTTTACCTCCTAAAGCTTTCTTT.

The chain joins TRBV24-1 to TRBJ2-7; D is undetermined. This CDR3 has 13 residues. The germline V gene has CDR1 KGHDR and CDR2 SFDVKD. Trimming left V 7 bases short and J 0 bases short, with 9 bases between. The CDR3 sequence: CATRDGRSYEQYF. The CDR3, as DNA: TGTGCCACCAGGGACGGACGCTCCTACGAGCAGTACTTC.

This clonotype was observed many times. The gene calls are TRBV29-1 and TRBJ2-7; TRBD2 aligns across 8 bases. This CDR3 spans 13 amino acids. V was clipped by 8 bases and J by 2 bases; unmatched bases: 8. The germline CDR1 and CDR2 sequences are SQVTM and ANQGSEA. CDR3 in amino acids: CSTWAGGTYEQYF. CDR3 in DNA: TGCAGCACCTGGGCGGGAGGAACCTACGAGCAGTACTTC.

Ten or more counts support this clonotype. This chain links TRBV7-9 with TRBJ1-2, with 10 bases that match TRBD1. Germline V lookup: CDR1 SEHNR, CDR2 FQNEAQ (reference sequence). The CDR3 spans 14 residues. The V segment lost 6 bases and the J segment 7 bases; nucleotides outside the gene matches: 8. The CDR3 region is CASRPSGTGVGYTF. The CDR3 DNA follows: TGTGCCAGCAGACCCTCCGGGACAGGGGTTGGCTACACCTTC.